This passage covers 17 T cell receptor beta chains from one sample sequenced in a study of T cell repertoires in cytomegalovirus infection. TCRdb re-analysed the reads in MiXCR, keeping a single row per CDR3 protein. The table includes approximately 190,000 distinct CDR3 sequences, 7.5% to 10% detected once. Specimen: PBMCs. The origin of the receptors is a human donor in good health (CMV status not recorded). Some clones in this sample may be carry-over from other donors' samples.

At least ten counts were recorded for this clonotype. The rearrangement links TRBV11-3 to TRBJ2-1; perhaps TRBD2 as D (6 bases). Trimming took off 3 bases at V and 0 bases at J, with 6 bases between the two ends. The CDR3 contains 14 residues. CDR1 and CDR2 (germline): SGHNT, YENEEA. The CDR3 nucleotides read TGTGCCAGCAGCTTGGAGGGCTCCTACAATGAGCAGTTCTTC. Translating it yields CASSLEGSYNEQFF.

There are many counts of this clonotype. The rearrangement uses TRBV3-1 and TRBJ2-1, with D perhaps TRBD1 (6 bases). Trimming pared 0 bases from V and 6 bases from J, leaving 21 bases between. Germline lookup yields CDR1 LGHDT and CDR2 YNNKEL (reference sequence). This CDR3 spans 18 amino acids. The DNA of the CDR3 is TGTGCCAGCAGCCAAGACTCCCCAGGGGCAGGGCTCCGCAATGAGCAGTTCTTC. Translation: CASSQDSPGAGLRNEQFF.

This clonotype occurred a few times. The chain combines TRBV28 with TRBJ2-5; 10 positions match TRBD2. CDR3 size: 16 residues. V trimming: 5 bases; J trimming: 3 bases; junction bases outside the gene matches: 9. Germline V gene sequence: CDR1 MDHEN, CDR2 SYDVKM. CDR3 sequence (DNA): TGTGCCAGCAGTATGGGCTCCGGGACTAGCGAAGAGACCCAGTACTTC. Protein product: CASSMGSGTSEETQYF.

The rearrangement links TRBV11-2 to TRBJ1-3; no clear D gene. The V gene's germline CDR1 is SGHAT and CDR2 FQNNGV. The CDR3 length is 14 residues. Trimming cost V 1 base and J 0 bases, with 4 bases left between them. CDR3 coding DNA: TGTGCCAGCAGCTTAGCGGACTCTGGAAACACCATATATTTT. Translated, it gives CASSLADSGNTIYF.

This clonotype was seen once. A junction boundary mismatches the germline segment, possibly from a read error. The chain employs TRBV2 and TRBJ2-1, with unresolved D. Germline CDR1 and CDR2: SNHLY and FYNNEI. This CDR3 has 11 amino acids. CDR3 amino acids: CVSSVENEQFF. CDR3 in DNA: TGTGTCAGCAGTGTCGAGAATGAGCAGTTCTTC.

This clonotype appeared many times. The CDR3 reads CASSLDPLPTDTQYF. The CDR3 DNA follows: TGTGCCAGCAGCTTAGATCCCCTACCCACAGATACGCAGTATTTT. The chain recombines TRBV7-6 with TRBJ2-3; D remains unclear. The germline V gene has CDR1 SGHVS and CDR2 FNYEAQ. This CDR3 is 15 amino acids long. Deletions cut 1 base from V and 2 bases from J, with 10 bases between.

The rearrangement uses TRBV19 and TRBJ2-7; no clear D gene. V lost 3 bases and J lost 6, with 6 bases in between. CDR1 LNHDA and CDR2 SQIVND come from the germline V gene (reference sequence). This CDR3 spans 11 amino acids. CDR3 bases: TGTGCCAGTAGTATCCAAGGCGAGCAGTACTTC. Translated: CASSIQGEQYF.

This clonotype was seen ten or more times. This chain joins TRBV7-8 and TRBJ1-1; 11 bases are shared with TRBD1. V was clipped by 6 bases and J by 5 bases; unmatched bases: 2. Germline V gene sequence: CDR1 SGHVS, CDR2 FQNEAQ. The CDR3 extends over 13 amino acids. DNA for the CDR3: TGTGCCAGCAGAGGGACAGGGGGGACTGAAGCTTTCTTT. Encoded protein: CASRGTGGTEAFF.

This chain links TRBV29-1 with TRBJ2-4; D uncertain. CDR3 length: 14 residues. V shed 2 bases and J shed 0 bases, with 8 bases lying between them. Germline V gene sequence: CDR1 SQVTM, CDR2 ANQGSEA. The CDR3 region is CSVESRLAKNIQYF. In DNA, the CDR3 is TGCAGCGTTGAATCTAGACTAGCCAAAAACATTCAGTACTTC.

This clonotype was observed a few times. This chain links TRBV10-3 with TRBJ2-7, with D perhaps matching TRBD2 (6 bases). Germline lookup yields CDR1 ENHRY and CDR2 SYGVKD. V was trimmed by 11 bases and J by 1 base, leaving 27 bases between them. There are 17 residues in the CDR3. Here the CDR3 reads CAVSIDRAGTLSYEQYF. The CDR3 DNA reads TGTGCCGTATCGATAGATAGAGCGGGTACCTTGTCCTACGAGCAGTACTTC.

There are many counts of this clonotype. CDR3 coding DNA: TGTGCCAGCAGCCGGGACAGGGGCGTTCAAAAACTGTTTTTT. Translated, it gives CASSRDRGVQKLFF. The chain employs TRBV28 and TRBJ1-4, with TRBD1 identical over 10 bases. Losses at the gene ends were 6 bases for V and 9 bases for J; bases not matched to a gene: 7. The CDR3 spans 14 residues. Germline lookup yields CDR1 MDHEN and CDR2 SYDVKM.

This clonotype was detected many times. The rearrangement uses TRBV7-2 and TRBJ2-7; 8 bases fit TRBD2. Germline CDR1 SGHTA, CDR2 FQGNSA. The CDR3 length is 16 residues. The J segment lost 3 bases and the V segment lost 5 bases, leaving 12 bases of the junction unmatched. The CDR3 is CASSTLRKRGNYEQYF. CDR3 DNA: TGTGCCAGCAGCACACTACGTAAGCGGGGGAACTACGAGCAGTACTTC. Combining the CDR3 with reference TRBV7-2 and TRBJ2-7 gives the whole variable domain GAGVSQSPSNKVTEKGKDVELRCDPISGHTALYWYRQSLGQGLEFLIYFQGNSAPDKSGLPSDRFSAERTGGSVSTLTIQRTQQEDSAVYLCASSTLRKRGNYEQYFGPGTRLTVT.

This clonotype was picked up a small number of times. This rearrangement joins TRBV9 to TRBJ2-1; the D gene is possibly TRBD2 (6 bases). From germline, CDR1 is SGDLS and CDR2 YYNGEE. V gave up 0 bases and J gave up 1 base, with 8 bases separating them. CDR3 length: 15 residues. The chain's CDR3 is CASSVAGVSYNEQFF. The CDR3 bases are TGTGCCAGCAGCGTAGCGGGGGTATCCTACAATGAGCAGTTCTTC.

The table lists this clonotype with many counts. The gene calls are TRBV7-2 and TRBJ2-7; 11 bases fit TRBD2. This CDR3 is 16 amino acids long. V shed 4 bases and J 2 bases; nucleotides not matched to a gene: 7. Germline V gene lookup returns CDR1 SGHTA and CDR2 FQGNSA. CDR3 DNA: TGTGCCAGCAGCTCTTGGGATAGCGGGGGGGCCTACGAGCAGTACTTC. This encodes CASSSWDSGGAYEQYF.

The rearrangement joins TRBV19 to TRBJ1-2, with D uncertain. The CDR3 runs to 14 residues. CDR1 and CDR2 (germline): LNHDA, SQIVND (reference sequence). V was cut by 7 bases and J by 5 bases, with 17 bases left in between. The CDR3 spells CASISDRRGYGYTF. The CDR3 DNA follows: TGTGCCAGTATATCAGACCGCCGAGGGTATGGCTACACCTTC.

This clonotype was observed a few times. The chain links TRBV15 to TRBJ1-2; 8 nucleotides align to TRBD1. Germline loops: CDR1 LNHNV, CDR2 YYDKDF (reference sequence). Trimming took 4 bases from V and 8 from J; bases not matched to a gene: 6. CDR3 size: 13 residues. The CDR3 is CATSIDRGFGYTF. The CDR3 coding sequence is TGTGCCACCAGCATAGACAGGGGTTTCGGCTACACCTTC.

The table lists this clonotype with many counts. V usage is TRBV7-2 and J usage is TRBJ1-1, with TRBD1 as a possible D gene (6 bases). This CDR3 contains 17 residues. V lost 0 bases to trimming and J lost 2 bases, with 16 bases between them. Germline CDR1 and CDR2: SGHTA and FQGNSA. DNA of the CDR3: TGTGCCAGCAGCTTAGCCGGGGGGCTAGGACGAAACACTGAAGCTTTCTTT. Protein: CASSLAGGLGRNTEAFF.